This is a list of T cell receptor beta chains from one sample in a study of blood T cell repertoires in COVID-19. Using immunoSEQ multiplex PCR, the repertoire was profiled, and TCRdb retains in-frame clones only, with some absent. The table includes around 240,000 clones, about 84% detected once. Sequenced material: PBMCs or T cells enriched from blood (not recorded which). Every receptor here comes from a woman aged 50 to 60 who had recovered from COVID-19. Both conserved end residues are part of each CDR3. A D gene is named only where the DNA matches it firmly. Clone size is not always given. Where it is, it says once, few, many or a class for expanded clones.

cdr3_length,v_call,d_call,j_call,clone_size,cdr3_aa,cdr3_nt
12,TRBV12-3/TRBV12-4,NA,TRBJ1-2,NA,CASRATDNGYTF,TGTGCCAGCAGGGCGACAGATAATGGCTACACCTTC
14,TRBV25-1,NA,TRBJ1-1,NA,CASSEPGSRRKAFF,TGTGCCAGCAGTGAACCGGGTTCGAGACGGAAAGCTTTCTTT
15,TRBV7-6,NA,TRBJ2-3,NA,CASSLDLRGTNTQYF,TGTGCCAGCAGCTTAGATCTCAGGGGCACGAATACGCAGTATTTT
16,TRBV5-1,TRBD2,TRBJ2-1,NA,CASSSSGTSGLNEQFF,TGCGCCAGCAGCTCCTCGGGGACTAGCGGGCTCAATGAGCAGTTCTTC
16,TRBV5-1,NA,TRBJ2-7,NA,CASSLEAGVSPYEQYF,TGCGCCAGCAGCTTGGAGGCAGGGGTGTCCCCCTACGAGCAGTACTTC
14,TRBV6-2/TRBV6-3,TRBD1,TRBJ1-2,NA,CASSYHSKQGADTF,TGTGCCAGCAGTTACCACTCGAAACAGGGGGCAGACACCTTC
16,TRBV7-9,TRBD1,TRBJ1-3,NA,CASSSDRGSSGNTIYF,TGTGCCAGCAGCTCCGACAGGGGTAGCTCTGGAAACACCATATATTTT
14,TRBV6-4,NA,TRBJ1-2,NA,CASRRTEADYGYTF,TGTGCCAGCAGGAGGACAGAGGCTGATTATGGCTACACCTTC
17,TRBV14,NA,TRBJ1-1,NA,CASSLLGRTARDTEAFF,TGTGCCAGCAGCCTTCTCGGGAGGACTGCCCGGGACACTGAAGCTTTCTTT
11,TRBV2,NA,TRBJ1-4,few,CASSEARRSSF,TGTGCCAGCAGTGAAGCGCGGAGGTCATCTTTT
15,TRBV7-3,TRBD2,TRBJ2-1,NA,CASSSRTSGNNEQFF,TGTGCCAGCAGCTCACGGACTAGCGGTAACAATGAGCAGTTCTTC
18,TRBV4-2,NA,TRBJ2-2,NA,CASSQDLGTSRGTGELFF,TGTGCCAGCAGCCAAGATCTTGGAACCAGCAGAGGCACCGGGGAGCTGTTTTTT
16,TRBV5-6,TRBD2,TRBJ2-3,NA,CASSPLSGTNTDTQYF,TGTGCCAGCAGCCCCCTTAGCGGGACCAACACAGATACGCAGTATTTT
12,TRBV25-1,NA,TRBJ1-1,NA,CAVQGMNTEAFF,TGTGCAGTACAGGGAATGAACACTGAAGCTTTCTTT
16,TRBV19,TRBD1,TRBJ2-5,NA,CASRGVYRGRQETQYF,TGTGCCAGTAGAGGGGTATACAGGGGGCGGCAAGAGACCCAGTACTTC
16,TRBV15,NA,TRBJ2-1,NA,CATRYAGGQVLDEQFF,TGTGCCACCAGATATGCTGGGGGCCAGGTTCTCGATGAGCAGTTCTTC
12,TRBV11-2,NA,TRBJ2-3,NA,CASSLEAGTLHF,TGTGCCAGCAGCTTAGAAGCAGGTACTTTACATTTT
18,TRBV11-2,NA,TRBJ1-6,NA,CASSLEFQGSSYNSPLHF,TGTGCCAGCAGCTTAGAATTCCAGGGGAGCTCCTATAATTCACCCCTCCACTTT
14,TRBV5-3,NA,TRBJ2-1,NA,CARSLDRPYNEQFF,TGTGCCAGAAGCTTGGACAGGCCCTACAATGAGCAGTTCTTC
15,TRBV4-1,TRBD1,TRBJ2-7,NA,CASSPGQGPTYEQYF,TGCGCCAGCAGCCCCGGACAGGGACCAACCTACGAGCAGTACTTC
13,TRBV6-5,NA,TRBJ1-5,NA,CASSFQKNQPQHF,TGTGCCAGCAGTTTTCAGAAAAATCAGCCCCAGCATTTT
17,TRBV7-2,NA,TRBJ1-3,NA,CASSLVPRGHSGNTIYF,TGTGCCAGCAGCTTAGTCCCCAGGGGACACTCTGGAAACACCATATATTTT
13,TRBV19,NA,TRBJ2-3,NA,CASRERGSDTQYF,TGTGCCAGTCGCGAGAGGGGGAGCGATACGCAGTATTTT
14,TRBV5-1,TRBD1,TRBJ2-7,NA,CASSLRQGAGEQYF,TGCGCCAGCAGCCTGAGACAGGGGGCTGGCGAGCAGTACTTC